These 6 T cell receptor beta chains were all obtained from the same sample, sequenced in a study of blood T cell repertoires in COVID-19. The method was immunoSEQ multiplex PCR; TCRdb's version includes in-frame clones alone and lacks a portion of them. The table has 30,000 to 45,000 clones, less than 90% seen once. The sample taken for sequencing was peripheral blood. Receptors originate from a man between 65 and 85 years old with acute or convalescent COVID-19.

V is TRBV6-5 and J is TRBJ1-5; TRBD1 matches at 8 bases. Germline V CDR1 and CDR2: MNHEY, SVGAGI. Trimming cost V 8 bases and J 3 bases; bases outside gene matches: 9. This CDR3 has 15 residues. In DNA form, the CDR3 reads TGTGCCAGCCACAATGGGACAGGATACAATCAGCCCCAGCATTTT. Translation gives CASHNGTGYNQPQHF.

CDR3 nucleotide sequence: TGTGCCAGCAGCTTAAAGGACGGGTCCCCCCGGGGAGATACGCAGTATTTT. It codes for CASSLKDGSPRGDTQYF. The V gene is TRBV7-9, the J gene TRBJ2-3, with a weak D call TRBD2 (5 bases). The ends were cut back, 2 bases at V and 5 bases at J, with 20 bases in the middle. CDR3 length: 17 amino acids. CDR1 SEHNR and CDR2 FQNEAQ come from the germline V gene (reference sequence).

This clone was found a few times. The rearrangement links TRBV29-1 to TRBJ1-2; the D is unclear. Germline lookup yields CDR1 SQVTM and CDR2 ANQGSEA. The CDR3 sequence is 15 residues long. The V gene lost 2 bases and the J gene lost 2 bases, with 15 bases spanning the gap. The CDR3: CSVEQKSAGNYGYTF. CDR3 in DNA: TGCAGCGTTGAACAAAAATCGGCAGGCAACTATGGCTACACCTTC.

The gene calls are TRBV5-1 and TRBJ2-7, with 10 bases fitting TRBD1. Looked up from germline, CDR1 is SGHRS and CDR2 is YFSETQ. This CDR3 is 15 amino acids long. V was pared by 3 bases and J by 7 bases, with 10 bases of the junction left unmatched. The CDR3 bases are TGCGCCAGCAGCTCCGGGACAGGGGCCTTGTTGGAGCAGTACTTC. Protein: CASSSGTGALLEQYF. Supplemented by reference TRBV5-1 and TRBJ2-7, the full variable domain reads KAGVTQTPRYLIKTRGQQVTLSCSPISGHRSVSWYQQTPGQGLQFLFEYFSETQRNKGNFPGRFSGRQFSNSRSEMNVSTLELGDSALYLCASSSGTGALLEQYFGPGTRLTVT.

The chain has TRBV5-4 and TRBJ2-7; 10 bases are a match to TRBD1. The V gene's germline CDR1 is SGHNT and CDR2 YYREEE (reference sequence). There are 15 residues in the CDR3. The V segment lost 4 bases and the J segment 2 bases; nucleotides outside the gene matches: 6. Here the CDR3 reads CASSPDGTGAYEQYF. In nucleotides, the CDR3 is TGTGCCAGCAGCCCGGATGGGACAGGGGCCTACGAGCAGTACTTC.

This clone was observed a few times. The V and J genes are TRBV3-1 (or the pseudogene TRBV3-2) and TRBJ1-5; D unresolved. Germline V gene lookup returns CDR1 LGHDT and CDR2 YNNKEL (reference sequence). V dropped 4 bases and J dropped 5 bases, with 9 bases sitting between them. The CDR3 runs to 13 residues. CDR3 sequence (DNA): TGTGCCAGCAGCCCTACGGGATATCAGCCCCAGCATTTT. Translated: CASSPTGYQPQHF.